These 3 T cell receptor beta chains originate from one sample sequenced in a study of siplizumab effects on memory and regulatory T cells. Data came from immunoSEQ multiplex PCR; TCRdb stores just in-frame clones and leaves some out. The data show around 100,000 clones, 80% to 95% seen once. The sample comprised CD4+ T cells sorted from blood. The receptors shown here come from a human donor in good health.

V usage is TRBV6-5 and J usage is TRBJ1-1, with D perhaps matching TRBD1 (5 bases). The germline V gene encodes CDR1 MNHEY and CDR2 SVGAGI. This CDR3 has 10 residues. Trimming took 8 bases from V and 10 from J, leaving 11 bases between them. CDR3 amino acids: CASGAGLAFF. The CDR3 bases are TGTGCCAGCGGAGCAGGGTTAGCTTTCTTT.

In its sample, this clone was seen once. This chain's CDR3 is CASSLQGAQETQYF. The CDR3, as DNA: TGTGCCAGCAGCTTACAGGGGGCGCAAGAGACCCAGTACTTC. The rearrangement links TRBV7-2 to TRBJ2-5; TRBD1 matches 8 bases. With V trimmed by 2 bases and J by 2 bases, 1 base remained unmatched. The CDR3 runs to 14 residues. Looked up from germline, CDR1 is SGHTA and CDR2 is FQGNSA.

The V call is TRBV5-1, the J call TRBJ1-1, with D perhaps TRBD1 (6 bases). Trimming stripped 4 bases from V and 1 base from J, with 20 bases between. CDR3 length: 17 residues. Germline assignment: CDR1 SGHRS and CDR2 YFSETQ. The DNA of the CDR3 is TGCGCCAGCAGCCCCGACTCATTCAGGGGAGGGAACACTGAAGCTTTCTTT. Its protein product is CASSPDSFRGGNTEAFF.